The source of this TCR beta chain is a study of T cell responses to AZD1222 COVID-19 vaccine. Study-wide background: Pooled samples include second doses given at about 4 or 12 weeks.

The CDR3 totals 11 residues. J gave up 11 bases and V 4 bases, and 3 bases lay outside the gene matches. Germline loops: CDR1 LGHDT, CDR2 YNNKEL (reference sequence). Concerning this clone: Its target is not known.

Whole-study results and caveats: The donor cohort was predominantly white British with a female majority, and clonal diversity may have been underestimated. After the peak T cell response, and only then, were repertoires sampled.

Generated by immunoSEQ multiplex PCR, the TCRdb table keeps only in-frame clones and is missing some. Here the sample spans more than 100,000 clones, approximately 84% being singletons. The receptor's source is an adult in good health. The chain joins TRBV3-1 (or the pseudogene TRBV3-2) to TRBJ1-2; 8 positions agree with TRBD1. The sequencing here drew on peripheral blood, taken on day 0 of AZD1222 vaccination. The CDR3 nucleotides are TGTGCCAGCAGCCCGGGACAGGATTACACCTTC. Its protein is CASSPGQDYTF.